The 30 T cell receptor beta chains presented below share a single source sample, sequenced in a study of Ad26.COV2.S vaccination and SARS-CoV-2 variants. Only in-frame clones appear in the TCRdb table, and some are missing; sequencing was by immunoSEQ multiplex PCR. Counted here are 400,000 to 450,000 clones, about nine tenths occurring once; the ten biggest clones make up 9% to 15%. Treatment: approximately 18 received Ad26.COV2.S at low or high dose, single or two shots; five or six received placebo; per-sample allocation not given. Repertoires come from day 63 after the first vaccine or placebo injection. The material sequenced was peripheral blood, taken in a trial of Ad26.COV2.S vaccine versus placebo. These receptors all stem from a person aged 18-65 years who received the Ad26.COV2.S COVID-19 vaccine or a placebo.

V gene TRBV12-5 combines with J gene TRBJ1-3; TRBD1 might be the D (6 bases). This CDR3 spans 18 amino acids. Trimming removed 9 bases at V and 2 bases at J, with 26 bases between. The germline V gene encodes CDR1 LGHNT and CDR2 FRNRAP. The CDR3 here is CARQRGLNDHLTGNTIYF. The CDR3 DNA follows: TGTGCTAGGCAGCGGGGGCTTAATGACCACTTGACTGGAAACACCATATATTTT.

J is TRBJ2-2 and V is TRBV5-1, with 7 nucleotides matching TRBD2. This CDR3 contains 15 residues. The V gene's germline CDR1 is SGHRS and CDR2 YFSETQ. With 1 base clipped from V and 7 bases from J, the junction kept 7 bases outside the gene matches. CDR3 sequence (DNA): TGCGCCAGCAGCTTGTGGCGGGAGACCAACGGGGAGCTGTTTTTT. Translation: CASSLWRETNGELFF.

CDR3 residues: CASSGSVNYGYTF. In DNA form, the CDR3 reads TGTGCCAGCAGTGGCTCAGTCAACTATGGCTACACCTTC. V gene TRBV2 combines with J gene TRBJ1-2; no firm D call. The CDR3 spans 13 residues. CDR1 and CDR2 (germline): SNHLY, FYNNEI. V lost 4 bases, J lost 2 bases, and 8 bases lay in between.

The rearrangement links TRBV6-5 to TRBJ2-7, with 11 bases matching TRBD2. Germline CDR1 MNHEY, CDR2 SVGAGI. The CDR3 length is 15 residues. Unmatched junction bases numbered 7, after V lost 2 bases and J lost 7 bases. The DNA of the CDR3 is TGTGCCAGCAGTTACAACCCCGGACTAGCGGGTGAGCAGTACTTC. Its protein product is CASSYNPGLAGEQYF.

The chain combines TRBV20-1 with TRBJ2-2; TRBD2 aligns across 12 bases. V lost 3 bases to trimming and J lost 6 bases; unmatched junction nucleotides: 20. The CDR3 is 20 amino acids. Germline-derived CDR1 and CDR2 are DFQATT and SNEGSKA (reference sequence). The CDR3: CSASTLTSGSLALSAGELFF. The CDR3 nucleotides are TGCAGTGCTAGTACCCTGACTAGCGGGAGCCTTGCCTTAAGTGCCGGGGAGCTGTTTTTT.

CDR3: CASSPPGEQYF. For the CDR3, the DNA is TGTGCCAGCAGCCCTCCAGGCGAGCAGTACTTC. The V gene is TRBV7-2, the J gene TRBJ2-7; D not resolved. Trimming removed 5 bases from V and 6 bases from J, with 8 bases in between. CDR3 size: 11 residues. The germline V gene encodes CDR1 SGHTA and CDR2 FQGNSA.

This chain uses TRBV28 with TRBJ2-1; 8 positions match TRBD2. The CDR3 has 15 amino acids. CDR1 MDHEN and CDR2 SYDVKM come from the germline V gene. The V and J ends lost 4 bases and 2 bases, in that order; junction bases with no gene match: 4. CDR3 sequence: CASSSPGLAYNEQFF. The CDR3 coding sequence is TGTGCCAGCAGTTCACCGGGACTAGCCTACAATGAGCAGTTCTTC.

This chain connects TRBV30 to TRBJ1-4; possible D gene TRBD1, 5 bases. This CDR3 contains 14 residues. The ends were cut back, 3 bases at V and 0 bases at J, with 8 bases in the middle. Germline V gene lookup returns CDR1 GTSNPN and CDR2 SVGIG (reference sequence). The CDR3 is CAWRWGATNEKLFF. For the CDR3, the DNA is TGTGCCTGGAGATGGGGGGCAACTAATGAAAAACTGTTTTTT.

This chain's CDR3 is CAWSVTGLYEQYF. CDR3 DNA: TGTGCCTGGAGTGTAACGGGGCTCTACGAGCAGTACTTC. This chain joins TRBV30 and TRBJ2-7; possibly TRBD1 or TRBD2 for D (5 bases each). The germline CDR1 and CDR2 sequences are GTSNPN and SVGIG (reference sequence). V lost 0 bases to trimming and J lost 3 bases, with 9 bases between them. The length of the CDR3 is 13 residues.

The V call is TRBV19, the J call TRBJ1-5; 11 positions agree with TRBD1. The V gene end was trimmed by 5 bases and the J gene end by 7 bases; junction bases not matched to a gene: 4. Per germline, CDR1 LNHDA and CDR2 SQIVND (reference sequence). CDR3 length: 14 amino acids. The CDR3 protein is CASSLRTGGQPQHF. DNA of the CDR3: TGTGCCAGTAGTCTCCGGACAGGGGGCCAGCCCCAGCATTTT.

The V and J genes are TRBV7-9 and TRBJ2-7; the D gene could be TRBD1 or TRBD2 (6 bases each). The V and J ends lost 5 bases and 6 bases respectively, with 23 bases between them. The CDR3 has 16 residues. Germline assignment: CDR1 SEHNR and CDR2 FQNEAQ (reference sequence). CDR3 coding DNA: TGTGCCAGCAGCCCCTCAGCCGGGGGCACCATCTTCGAGCAGTACTTC. Protein: CASSPSAGGTIFEQYF.

V and J are TRBV28 and TRBJ2-7; TRBD1 might be the D (6 bases). The CDR3 covers 13 residues. Germline V gene sequence: CDR1 MDHEN, CDR2 SYDVKM. The V end was cut by 7 bases, the J end by 1 base, with 11 bases between. The CDR3 DNA is TGTGCCAGCACCAGAACAGGGTCCTACGAGCAGTACTTC. It specifies CASTRTGSYEQYF.

CDR3 sequence (DNA): TGTGCCACCAGGACAGGGGGCGGGAGCACCTTC. Translated: CATRTGGGSTF. The chain carries TRBV19 and TRBJ1-2; 11 bases map to TRBD1. Losses at the gene ends were 10 bases for V and 13 bases for J; bases not matched to a gene: 8. The CDR3 spans 11 residues. Germline V gene data show CDR1 as LNHDA and CDR2 as SQIVND (reference sequence).

This sequence joins TRBV27 and TRBJ2-1, with 8 positions matching TRBD2. Germline V gene lookup returns CDR1 MNHEY and CDR2 SMNVEV (reference sequence). J gave up 4 bases and V 6 bases, and 8 bases lay outside the gene matches. The CDR3 covers 15 residues. DNA for the CDR3: TGTGCCAGCAGCCCCGGGACTAGACCTTACAATGAGCAGTTCTTC. Its protein product is CASSPGTRPYNEQFF.

This clone has a single count. The chain combines TRBV24-1 with TRBJ2-2; 11 bases are shared with TRBD1. This CDR3 is 18 amino acids long. Germline loops: CDR1 KGHDR, CDR2 SFDVKD. The V gene end was trimmed by 4 bases and the J gene end by 5 bases; junction bases not matched to a gene: 11. In DNA form, the CDR3 reads TGTGCCACCAGTGACCCGGACAGGGGGCGAACTGGAACCGGGGAGCTGTTTTTT. Translation gives CATSDPDRGRTGTGELFF.

V and J are TRBV12-5 and TRBJ2-7; either TRBD1 or TRBD2 may fit D (5 bases each). The CDR3 is 15 residues long. V gave up 5 bases and J gave up 5 bases, with 19 bases separating them. The V gene's germline CDR1 is LGHNT and CDR2 FRNRAP. The CDR3 loop reads CASGDSGLALHEQYF. As DNA, the CDR3 is TGTGCTAGTGGTGATTCGGGGCTAGCCCTACACGAGCAGTACTTC. Variable domain in full (rest from reference TRBV12-5 and TRBJ2-7): DARVTQTPRHKVTEMGQEVTMRCQPILGHNTVFWYRQTMMQGLELLAYFRNRAPLDDSGMPKDRFSAEMPDATLATLKIQPSEPRDSAVYFCASGDSGLALHEQYFGPGTRLTVT.

The genes are TRBV5-4 and TRBJ2-1; possibly TRBD1 for D (5 bases). The CDR3 runs 13 residues. Germline lookup yields CDR1 SGHNT and CDR2 YYREEE (reference sequence). Trimming shortened V by 1 base and J by 5 bases, and 7 bases separated the two germline ends. The CDR3 coding sequence is TGTGCCAGCAGCTTGTCAGGGCACAATGAGCAGTTCTTC. It specifies CASSLSGHNEQFF.

This sequence joins TRBV5-1 and TRBJ1-6; no firm D call. The CDR3 is made up of 14 amino acids. CDR1 is SGHRS and CDR2 is YFSETQ in the germline V gene. Trimming took off 0 bases at V and 5 bases at J, with 6 bases between the two ends. CDR3: CASSLAPDNSPLHF. CDR3 sequence (DNA): TGCGCCAGCAGCTTGGCCCCGGATAATTCACCCCTCCACTTT.

This chain uses TRBV3-1 (or the pseudogene TRBV3-2) with TRBJ2-6; 10 nucleotides match TRBD1. Germline loops: CDR1 LGHDT, CDR2 YNNKEL (reference sequence). The CDR3 contains 20 residues. J gave up 0 bases and V 2 bases, and 10 bases lay outside the gene matches. CDR3 bases: TGTGCCAGCAGCCAACCCCGTAGGGACAGGGGAAACTCTGGGGCCAACGTCCTGACTTTC. Translation: CASSQPRRDRGNSGANVLTF.

The chain joins TRBV7-3 to TRBJ1-1, with 7 bases aligning to TRBD1. Unmatched junction bases numbered 10, after V lost 4 bases and J lost 5 bases. Germline lookup yields CDR1 SGHTA and CDR2 FQGTGA. The length of the CDR3 is 15 residues. This CDR3 is CASSSSPTGITEAFF. Here the CDR3 DNA reads TGTGCCAGCAGCTCTAGCCCGACAGGGATAACTGAAGCTTTCTTT.

V usage is TRBV2 and J usage is TRBJ2-4; TRBD1 might be the D (6 bases). This CDR3 is built from 15 residues. V lost 6 bases and J lost 5, with 17 bases in between. Germline lookup yields CDR1 SNHLY and CDR2 FYNNEI. As DNA, the CDR3 is TGTGCCAGCAGACTTAGCCAGGGGCTAGAAAACATTCAGTACTTC. Translating gives CASRLSQGLENIQYF.

In nucleotides, the CDR3 is TGTGCCAGCAGCTTGGGCCGGACTAGCGGAGAAGATACGCAGTATTTT. Translation: CASSLGRTSGEDTQYF. The chain has TRBV5-4 and TRBJ2-3; 10 bases are shared with TRBD2. Trimming took 0 bases from V and 5 from J; bases not matched to a gene: 6. The CDR3 totals 16 residues. Germline V gene data show CDR1 as SGHNT and CDR2 as YYREEE (reference sequence). Full variable domain (remainder filled in from reference TRBV5-4 and TRBJ2-3): ETGVTQSPTHLIKTRGQQVTLRCSSQSGHNTVSWYQQALGQGPQFIFQYYREEENGRGNFPPRFSGLQFPNYSSELNVNALELDDSALYLCASSLGRTSGEDTQYFGPGTRLTVL.

A single count supports this clone. This rearrangement joins TRBV4-1 to TRBJ1-1, with D unclear. The ends were cut back, 0 bases at V and 0 bases at J, with 14 bases in the middle. This CDR3 has 17 amino acids. The germline V gene has CDR1 MGHRA and CDR2 YSYEKL. This CDR3 reads CASSQDPRGIMNTEAFF. DNA of the CDR3: TGCGCCAGCAGCCAAGATCCCCGAGGGATTATGAACACTGAAGCTTTCTTT.

In this sample, this clone turned up once. The chain carries TRBV9 and TRBJ2-3; weak D call: TRBD2 (6 bases). Trimming removed 5 bases at V and 5 bases at J, with 12 bases between. The V gene's germline CDR1 is SGDLS and CDR2 YYNGEE. The CDR3 spans 13 residues. The chain's CDR3 is CASRSSGLDTQYF. The CDR3 DNA reads TGTGCCAGCAGGAGTAGCGGCTTAGATACGCAGTATTTT.

The chain couples TRBV19 to TRBJ2-7; the D gene could be TRBD1 or TRBD2 (5 bases each). The germline CDR1 and CDR2 sequences are LNHDA and SQIVND (reference sequence). V lost 7 bases and J lost 0, with 16 bases in between. The CDR3 totals 15 residues. In DNA, the CDR3 is TGTGCCAGTACTCCCACCGGGGCCATCTCCTACGAGCAGTACTTC. Translating gives CASTPTGAISYEQYF.

The chain employs TRBV7-8 and TRBJ2-1; D possibly uses TRBD1 or TRBD2 (5 bases each). The CDR3 sequence is 17 residues long. The germline CDR1 and CDR2 sequences are SGHVS and FQNEAQ. The V gene lost 5 bases and the J gene lost 7 bases, with 24 bases spanning the gap. CDR3 bases: TGTGCCAGCAGCCCCCTCCCCGGACTCGGGGCGATGAATGAGCAGTTCTTC. Translation: CASSPLPGLGAMNEQFF. The complete variable domain, with remaining parts taken from reference TRBV7-8 and TRBJ2-1, reads GAGVSQSPRYKVAKRGQDVALRCDPISGHVSLFWYQQALGQGPEFLTYFQNEAQLDKSGLPSDRFFAERPEGSVSTLKIQRTQQEDSAVYLCASSPLPGLGAMNEQFFGPGTRLTVL.

The chain links TRBV10-3 to TRBJ2-1; a possible D gene is TRBD2 (6 bases). V lost 0 bases and J 4 bases, leaving 25 bases between the germline ends. CDR1 and CDR2 (germline): ENHRY, SYGVKD. This CDR3 has 20 residues. CDR3 nucleotide sequence: TGTGCCATCAGTGAGTCACCCGGGAGAATGGGATTGGGGGGTTACAATGAGCAGTTCTTC. The encoded protein is CAISESPGRMGLGGYNEQFF.

The chain recombines TRBV6-2 or TRBV6-3 with TRBJ1-2; TRBD1 is a possible D gene (5 bases). The CDR3 is 16 amino acids. Looked up from germline, CDR1 is MNHEY and CDR2 is SVGEGT. Trimming cost V 4 bases and J 3 bases, with 18 bases left between them. CDR3: CASSSTGGDGDYGYTF. The CDR3 DNA sequence: TGTGCCAGCAGTTCCACGGGCGGGGACGGAGACTATGGCTACACCTTC.

This clone was observed once. This rearrangement joins TRBV18 to TRBJ2-7, with D maybe TRBD2 (6 bases). Germline loops: CDR1 KGHSH, CDR2 LQKENI. The CDR3 covers 15 residues. V shed 0 bases and J shed 2 bases, with 11 bases lying between them. DNA of the CDR3: TGTGCCAGCTCACCACCCCAGCGGGCCACCTACGAGCAGTACTTC. This translates into CASSPPQRATYEQYF.

The gene calls are TRBV18 and TRBJ1-1; 7 bases map to TRBD1. The CDR3 consists of 14 residues. Germline values: CDR1 KGHSH, CDR2 LQKENI. The V and J ends lost 5 bases and 0 bases, in that order; junction bases with no gene match: 3. This CDR3 is CASSAQGLNTEAFF. CDR3 sequence (DNA): TGTGCCAGCTCAGCACAGGGGCTGAACACTGAAGCTTTCTTT.